This T cell receptor beta chain was captured by sequencing in a study of tissue T cells after allogeneic stem cell transplantation (dated 2022 in TCRdb). In terms of the full investigation: TCR beta repertoires were profiled across many tissues obtained from research autopsies of patients with and without GVHD, as well as in mouse models of GVHD. The human part of the study was a prospective observational study with no blinding and no randomization. The full study reports these points: A small and clinically heterogeneous patient cohort was studied, and sampling depth was acknowledged as a limitation. Within patients, how anatomically similar tissues were was a major factor shaping TCR repertoire composition, regardless of disease or transplant status. Only a few T cell clones appeared in more than one patient, yet motif-based clustering showed tissue-specific repertoire signatures that were shared between patients. In both patients and mice, T cells from blood and spleen covered only a limited part of the TCR repertoire found in tissues. Which tissue TCRs were alloreactive or antigen-specific was not determined in the study, and some of the clones might have been host cells that persisted.

The method was the immunoSEQ multiplex PCR assay. Adaptive Biotechnologies performed the TCRbeta CDR3 sequencing at survey depth and reported CDR3 sequences, V/J genes, productive frequency and template counts. Amplification of TCR beta CDR3 regions started from genomic DNA instead of RNA. Processing in the source paper ran as follows. Jensen-Shannon divergence served to quantify pairwise repertoire overlap between tissues, with 0 meaning identical and 1 meaning complete divergence. Tissues were clustered by single-linkage agglomerative hierarchical clustering of pairwise JSD values, and the clustering results were displayed as dendrograms. GLIPH2 was applied to all patient samples using simulation_depth 1000, kmer_min_depth 3, and cdr3_length_cutoff 8, and only groups with more than two unique CDR3s were retained. In a standardized tissue-overlap score, Jaccard GLIPH-group overlap across patients was extrapolated to a standard repertoire size of 1000 clones. To look at how diversity was associated with clinical or experimental variables, linear mixed-effect models were used, with tissue treated as a fixed effect and individual treated as a random effect. TCRdb retrieved this table from immuneACCESS and kept in-frame rearrangements only. Not all clones are present; in checked studies, unresolved V genes account for under half, and no reason is known for the remainder. V and J calls and clone size follow that table, whereas D and trimming were derived from the DNA. This sample has around 50,000 clones in its table, and over 70% of those were observed once. The ten largest clones capture approximately 0.5% of the sample.

In the germline V gene, CDR1 corresponds to MNHDT and CDR2 to YYDKIL. The germline ends are 4 bases apart after V is trimmed by 0 bases and J by 0 bases. From the cysteine through the phenylalanine, the CDR3 covers 14 amino acids. Part of the CDR3 DNA is given, 39 bases translated from base 1. About this clone itself: Its antigen is unknown. For this mouse receptor, gene names and germline sequences are murine. From the germline J gene comes the end of the CDR3, since the read stops 1 residue before it.

The chain is made from TRBV17 and TRBJ2-3; there is no confident call for the D gene. The sequence was obtained from a pool of C57BL/6 mice in good health. Sequencing input: sorted cells pooled from one or two spleens. The CDR3 region: CASSRELSAETLYF. Partial CDR3 DNA: TGTGCTAGCAGTAGAGAGCTTAGTGCAGAAACGCTGTAT.